This T cell receptor beta chain originates from a study of vaccination and CD4 T cells after COVID-19. This clonotype has only a few counts. Its antigen is unknown. Regarding treatment: roughly 10-day PBMC culture with coronavirus spike peptide pools or control peptides (ViraFEST assay). With around ten days of culture completed, CD4+ T cells were isolated by negative selection. V lost 0 bases and J lost 10; bases outside the gene matches: 12. CDR1 is SGHTA, CDR2 FQGNSA, per germline. CDR3 length equals 16 residues. The Oncomine TCR Beta short-read assay sequenced DNA from cultured CD4+ T cells. In this case, cultured CD4+ T cells provided the extracted genomic DNA. TCRdb reprocessed the PCR reads via MiXCR and lists one record per CDR3 protein. The repertoire holds approximately 9,700 distinct CDR3 sequences, with approximately 29% as singletons.

This receptor was obtained from a human donor who had recovered from COVID-19. The material sequenced was CD4+ T cells from blood, cultured in vitro, taken after SARS-CoV-2 vaccination. The V and J genes are TRBV7-2 and TRBJ2-1, with 7 bases lining up with TRBD2. The CDR3 reads CASSLAPMGPRGEQFF. CDR3 DNA: TGTGCCAGCAGCTTAGCCCCCATGGGCCCGCGGGGGGAGCAGTTCTTC.